Sequencing of this T cell receptor beta chain was carried out in a study of T cells of healthy individuals. TCRdb reprocessed the 5' RACE reads with MiXCR, giving one entry per CDR3 protein. The repertoire consists of 50,000 to 55,000 distinct CDR3 sequences, with roughly 14% occurring once and the leading ten covering 15% to 20%. The sample holds many counts of this clonotype. This CDR3 spans 16 amino acids. The germline V gene encodes CDR1 SNHLY and CDR2 FYNNEI. Unmatched junction bases numbered 4, after V lost 4 bases and J lost 1 base. The V call is TRBV2, the J call TRBJ2-7; 13 bases align to TRBD2. The receptor comes from a human donor in good health. For the CDR3, the DNA is TGTGCCAGCAGTGTACCGACTAGCGGGAGGTCCTACGAGCAGTACTTC. Residues: CASSVPTSGRSYEQYF.